This T cell receptor beta chain was sequenced for a study of persistence of HIV-infected CD4 T cells. Cells were stimulated with overlapping HIV-1 Gag 15-mer peptides. CD40L-negative CD69-negative CD45RO-high memory CD4+ T cells were sorted as populations depleted of antigen-responding cells. With regard to this clone: Its antigen is currently unknown.

Study-level findings and limits: CMV- and Gag-responding cells had lower TCRbeta richness than CD3/CD28-responding cells. Within sorted populations, more oligoclonal TCRs accompanied more oligoclonal proviruses.

The libraries were made with immunoSEQ version 4 in survey mode. Some clones are missing from TCRdb's copy, which holds only in-frame ones; the method was immunoSEQ multiplex PCR. Here the sample spans about 40,000 clones, approximately 78% being singletons. Sequencing used CD4+ T cells sorted from PBMCs after roughly 19-hour stimulation, obtained from a patient who received antiretroviral therapy. The clonotype was recovered from an adult man with HIV who was CMV-seropositive.

The CDR3: CAIMAGAHEQYF. The CDR3, as DNA: TGTGCCATCATGGCAGGGGCCCACGAGCAGTACTTC. The V and J genes are TRBV10-3 and TRBJ2-7, with D perhaps TRBD1 (6 bases). The V and J ends lost 7 bases and 5 bases respectively, with 12 bases between them. The CDR3 runs to 12 residues. Germline V gives CDR1 ENHRY, CDR2 SYGVKD.